A single T cell receptor (beta chain) is shown here with its context. Its antigen remains unknown. As to treatment: roughly 19 received Ad26.COV2.S at low or high dose, single or two shots; five or six received placebo; per-sample allocation not given. After the first vaccine or placebo injection, samples were drawn on day 63. Losses at the gene ends were 3 bases for V and 7 bases for J; bases not matched to a gene: 9. The CDR3 is 16 residues long. Germline lookup yields CDR1 DFQATT and CDR2 SNEGSKA (reference sequence). These data are taken from a study of Ad26.COV2.S vaccination and SARS-CoV-2 variants. Study findings and constraints: Recipients of vaccine and of placebo showed similar breadth of their non-spike TCR repertoires.

Profiling relied on immunoSEQ multiplex PCR, and the TCRdb table lists in-frame clones only, not all of them. The sample has a few hundred thousand clones; under 90% are singletons. The rearrangement links TRBV20-1 to TRBJ2-4; 13 bases map to TRBD2. The specimen comprised peripheral blood, sampled in a trial of Ad26.COV2.S vaccine versus placebo. This receptor was identified in a person aged 18-60 years who received the Ad26.COV2.S COVID-19 vaccine or a placebo. DNA of the CDR3: TGCAGTGCTAGTTCCCGGACTAGCGGGAGACCTAACATTCAGTACTTC. Protein product: CSASSRTSGRPNIQYF.